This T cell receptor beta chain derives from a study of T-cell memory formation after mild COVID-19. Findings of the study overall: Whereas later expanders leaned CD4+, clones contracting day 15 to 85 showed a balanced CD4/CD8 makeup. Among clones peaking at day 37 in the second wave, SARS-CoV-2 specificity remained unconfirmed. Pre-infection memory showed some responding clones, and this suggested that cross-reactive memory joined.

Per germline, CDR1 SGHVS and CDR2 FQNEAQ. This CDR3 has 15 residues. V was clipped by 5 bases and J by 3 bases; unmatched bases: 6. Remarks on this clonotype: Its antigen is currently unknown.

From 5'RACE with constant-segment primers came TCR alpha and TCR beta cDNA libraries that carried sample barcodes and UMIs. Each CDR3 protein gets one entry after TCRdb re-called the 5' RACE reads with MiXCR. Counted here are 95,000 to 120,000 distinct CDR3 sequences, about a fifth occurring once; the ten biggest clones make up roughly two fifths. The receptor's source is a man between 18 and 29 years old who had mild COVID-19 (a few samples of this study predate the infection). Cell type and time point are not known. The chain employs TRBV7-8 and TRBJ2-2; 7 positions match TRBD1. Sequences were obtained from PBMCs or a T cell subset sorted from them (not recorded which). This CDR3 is CASSQTGVDTGELFF. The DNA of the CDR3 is TGTGCCAGCAGCCAAACAGGGGTTGACACCGGGGAGCTGTTTTTT.